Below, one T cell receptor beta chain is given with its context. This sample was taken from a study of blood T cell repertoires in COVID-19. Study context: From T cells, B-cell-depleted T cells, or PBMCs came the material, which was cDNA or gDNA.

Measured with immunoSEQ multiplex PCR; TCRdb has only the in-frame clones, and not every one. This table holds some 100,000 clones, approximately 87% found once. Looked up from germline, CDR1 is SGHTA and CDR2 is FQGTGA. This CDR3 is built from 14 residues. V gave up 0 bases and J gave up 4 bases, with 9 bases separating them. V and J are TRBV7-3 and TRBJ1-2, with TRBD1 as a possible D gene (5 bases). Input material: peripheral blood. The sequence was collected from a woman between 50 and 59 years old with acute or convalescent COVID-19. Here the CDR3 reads CASSLTGAGYGYTF. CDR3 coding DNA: TGTGCCAGCAGCTTAACAGGGGCTGGCTATGGCTACACCTTC.